The clone carrying this T cell receptor (beta chain) was picked up a small number of times. As yet, its antigen is unknown. These data are taken from a study of T cell repertoires in cytomegalovirus infection. TCRdb ran MiXCR on the reads and lists one entry per CDR3 protein. The sample yields roughly 320,000 distinct CDR3 sequences, over 7.5% seen once. Study results and limitations: Summed frequency of public TCR beta families distinguished CMV carriers with the relevant HLA.

The sample consisted of PBMCs. The source is a human donor in good health (CMV status not recorded). Some clones in this sample may be carry-over from other donors' samples.

The CDR3 loop reads CASTISDTGELFF. The DNA for the CDR3 is TGTGCCAGTACGATTTCGGACACCGGGGAGCTGTTTTTT. The V gene is TRBV19, the J gene TRBJ2-2, with no clear D. The CDR3 covers 13 residues. V lost 7 bases and J lost 3, with 9 bases in between. Germline V gene data show CDR1 as LNHDA and CDR2 as SQIVND (reference sequence).